Following are 3 T cell receptor beta chains from one sample sequenced in a study of shared clonotypes between healthy human individuals. Cells designated naive CD8 were CD45RO-negative and were positively selected for CCR7, with terminally differentiated effector memory CD45RA+ cells excluded. Measured with immunoSEQ multiplex PCR; TCRdb has only the in-frame clones, and not every one. The sample lists roughly 2.1 million clones, 85% to 95% occurring once. The material sequenced was naive CD8+ T cells from PBMCs. Source of these receptors: a young man in good health. Some clones in this sample may be carry-over from other donors' samples.

A remark on this clone: Within the sample, other DNA sequences also encode this same CDR3. The chain is built from TRBV9 and TRBJ2-1; D unclear. CDR3 length: 13 amino acids. Germline V gives CDR1 SGDLS, CDR2 YYNGEE. V gave up 0 bases and J gave up 6 bases, with 7 bases separating them. DNA for the CDR3: TGTGCCAGCAGCGTAGGGTTGGGCAATGAGCAGTTCTTC. As protein: CASSVGLGNEQFF. Based on the CDR3 plus reference TRBV9 and TRBJ2-1, the full variable domain is DSGVTQTPKHLITATGQRVTLRCSPRSGDLSVYWYQQSLDQGLQFLIQYYNGEERAKGNILERFSAQQFPDLHSELNLSSLELGDSALYFCASSVGLGNEQFFGPGTRLTVL.

This rearrangement joins TRBV6-1 to TRBJ2-5, with a possible D match to TRBD1 (5 bases). Deletions cut 3 bases from V and 5 bases from J, with 7 bases between. The CDR3 extends over 12 amino acids. CDR1 is MNHNS, CDR2 SASEGT, per germline. CDR3 coding DNA: TGTGCCAGCAGTGACTGGGGCGAGACCCAGTACTTC. It codes for CASSDWGETQYF.

J is TRBJ1-5 and V is TRBV27, with unresolved D. The CDR3 consists of 14 residues. Germline assignment: CDR1 MNHEY and CDR2 SMNVEV (reference sequence). V gave up 2 bases and J gave up 9 bases, with 14 bases separating them. CDR3 sequence: CASSLGSGSGPQHF. The DNA of the CDR3 is TGTGCCAGCAGTTTAGGATCGGGGAGTGGGCCCCAGCATTTT.